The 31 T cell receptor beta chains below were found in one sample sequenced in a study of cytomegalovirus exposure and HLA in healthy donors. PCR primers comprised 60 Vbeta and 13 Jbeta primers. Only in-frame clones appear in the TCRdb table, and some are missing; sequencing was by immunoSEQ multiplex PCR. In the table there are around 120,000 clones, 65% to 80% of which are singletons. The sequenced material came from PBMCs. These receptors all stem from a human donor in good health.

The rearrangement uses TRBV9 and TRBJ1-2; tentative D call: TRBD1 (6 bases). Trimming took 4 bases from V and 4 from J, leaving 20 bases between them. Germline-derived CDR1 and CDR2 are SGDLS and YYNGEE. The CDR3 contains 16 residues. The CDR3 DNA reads TGTGCCAGCAGCCCATTCTGGACAGAGTTTTCCTATGGCTACACCTTC. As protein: CASSPFWTEFSYGYTF.

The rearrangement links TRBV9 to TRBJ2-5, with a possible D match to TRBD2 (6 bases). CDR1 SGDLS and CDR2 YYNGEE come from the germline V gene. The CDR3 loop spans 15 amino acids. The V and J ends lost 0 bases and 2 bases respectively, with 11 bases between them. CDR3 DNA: TGTGCCAGCAGCGTAGGGGGGGTTGGTCAAGAGACCCAGTACTTC. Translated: CASSVGGVGQETQYF.

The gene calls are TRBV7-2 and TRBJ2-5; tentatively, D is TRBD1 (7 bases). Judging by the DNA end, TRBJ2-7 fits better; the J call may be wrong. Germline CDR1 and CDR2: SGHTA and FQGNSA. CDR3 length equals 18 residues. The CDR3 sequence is CASSLGTPIQGRPYEQYF. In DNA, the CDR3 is TGTGCCAGCAGCTTAGGGACCCCAATACAGGGGAGGCCCTACGAGCAGTACTTC.

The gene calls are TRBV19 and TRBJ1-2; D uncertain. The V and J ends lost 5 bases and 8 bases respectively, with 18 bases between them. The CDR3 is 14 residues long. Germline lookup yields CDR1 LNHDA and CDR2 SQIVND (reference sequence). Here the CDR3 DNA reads TGTGCCAGTAGTCCCGGAGCGGGATTAGGCGGCTACACCTTC. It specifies CASSPGAGLGGYTF.

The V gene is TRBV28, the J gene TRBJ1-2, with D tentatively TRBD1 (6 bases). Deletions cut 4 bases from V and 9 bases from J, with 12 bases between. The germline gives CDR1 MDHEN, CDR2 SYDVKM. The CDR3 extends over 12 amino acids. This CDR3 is CASSSQGHSYTF. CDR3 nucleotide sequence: TGTGCCAGCAGTTCACAGGGACACAGCTACACCTTC.

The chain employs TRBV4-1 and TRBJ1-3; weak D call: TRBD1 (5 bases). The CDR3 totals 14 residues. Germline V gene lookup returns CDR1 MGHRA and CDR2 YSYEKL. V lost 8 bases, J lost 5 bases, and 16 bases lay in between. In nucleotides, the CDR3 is TGCGCCAGCGGGCTGTCGGGACTTCGAAACACCATATATTTT. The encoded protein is CASGLSGLRNTIYF.

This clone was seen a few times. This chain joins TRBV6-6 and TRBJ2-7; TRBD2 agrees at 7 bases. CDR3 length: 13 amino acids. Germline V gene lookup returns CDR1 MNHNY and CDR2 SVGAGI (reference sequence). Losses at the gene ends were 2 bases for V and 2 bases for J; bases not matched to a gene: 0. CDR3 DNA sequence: TGTGCCAGCAGTTACGGGACTACCTACGAGCAGTACTTC. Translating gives CASSYGTTYEQYF.

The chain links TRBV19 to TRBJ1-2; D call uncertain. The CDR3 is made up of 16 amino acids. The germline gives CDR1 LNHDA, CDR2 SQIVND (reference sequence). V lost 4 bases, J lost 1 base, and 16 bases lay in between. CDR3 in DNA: TGTGCCAGTAGTACCGCCGGTTGGGCTGATAACTATGGCTACACCTTC. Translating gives CASSTAGWADNYGYTF.

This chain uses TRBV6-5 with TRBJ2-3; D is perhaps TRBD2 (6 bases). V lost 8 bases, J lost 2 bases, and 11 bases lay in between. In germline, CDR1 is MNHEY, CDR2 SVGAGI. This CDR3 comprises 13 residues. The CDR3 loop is CASRDSDTDTQYF. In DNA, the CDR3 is TGTGCCAGCCGGGACTCGGACACAGATACGCAGTATTTT.

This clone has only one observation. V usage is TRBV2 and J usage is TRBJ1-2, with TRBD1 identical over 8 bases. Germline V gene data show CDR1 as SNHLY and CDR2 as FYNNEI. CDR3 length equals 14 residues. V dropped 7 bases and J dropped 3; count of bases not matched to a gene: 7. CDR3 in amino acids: CASKEDREDYGYTF. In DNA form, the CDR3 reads TGTGCCAGCAAAGAGGACAGGGAGGACTATGGCTACACCTTC.

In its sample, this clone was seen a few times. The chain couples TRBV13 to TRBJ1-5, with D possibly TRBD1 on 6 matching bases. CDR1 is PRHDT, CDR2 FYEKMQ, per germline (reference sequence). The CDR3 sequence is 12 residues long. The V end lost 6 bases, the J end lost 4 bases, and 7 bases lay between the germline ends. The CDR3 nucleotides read TGTGCCAGCAGACAGGGAAATCAGCCCCAGCATTTT. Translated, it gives CASRQGNQPQHF.

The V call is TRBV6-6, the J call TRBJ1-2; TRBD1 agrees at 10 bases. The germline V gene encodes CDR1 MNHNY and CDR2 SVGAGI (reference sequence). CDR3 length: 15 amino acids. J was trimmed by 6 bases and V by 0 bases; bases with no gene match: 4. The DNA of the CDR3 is TGTGCCAGCAGTTACTCGACAGGGGGCGGGGATGGCTACACCTTC. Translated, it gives CASSYSTGGGDGYTF.

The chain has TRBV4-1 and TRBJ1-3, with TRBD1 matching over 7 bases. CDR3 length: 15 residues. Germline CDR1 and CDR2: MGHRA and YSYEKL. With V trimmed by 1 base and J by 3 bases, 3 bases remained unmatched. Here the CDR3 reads CASSQGQGGGNTIYF. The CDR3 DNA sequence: TGCGCCAGCAGCCAAGGACAGGGAGGTGGAAACACCATATATTTT.

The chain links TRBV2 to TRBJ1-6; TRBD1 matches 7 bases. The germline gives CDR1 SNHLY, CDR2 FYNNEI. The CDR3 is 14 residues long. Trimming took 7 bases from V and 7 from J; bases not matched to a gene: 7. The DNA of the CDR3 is TGTGCCAGCAACCTCGGACAGGTGAATTCACCCCTCCACTTT. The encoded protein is CASNLGQVNSPLHF.

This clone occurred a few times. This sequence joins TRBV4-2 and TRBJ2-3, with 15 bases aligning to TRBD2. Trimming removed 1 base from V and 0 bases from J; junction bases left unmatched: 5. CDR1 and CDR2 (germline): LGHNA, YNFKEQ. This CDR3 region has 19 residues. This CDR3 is CASSQARTSGGVSTDTQYF. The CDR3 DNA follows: TGTGCCAGCAGCCAAGCCCGGACTAGCGGGGGGGTAAGCACAGATACGCAGTATTTT.

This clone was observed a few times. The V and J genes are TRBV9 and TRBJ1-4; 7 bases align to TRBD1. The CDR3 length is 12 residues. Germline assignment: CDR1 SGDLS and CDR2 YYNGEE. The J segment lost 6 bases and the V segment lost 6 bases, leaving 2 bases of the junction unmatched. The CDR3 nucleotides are TGTGCCAGCAAGGGGGCTGATGAAAAACTGTTTTTT. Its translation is CASKGADEKLFF.

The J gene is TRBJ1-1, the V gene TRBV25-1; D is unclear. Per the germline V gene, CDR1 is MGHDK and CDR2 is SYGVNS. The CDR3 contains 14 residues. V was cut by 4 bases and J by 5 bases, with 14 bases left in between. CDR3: CASSAPAPGTEAFF. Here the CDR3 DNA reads TGTGCCAGCAGTGCTCCGGCCCCGGGTACTGAAGCTTTCTTT.

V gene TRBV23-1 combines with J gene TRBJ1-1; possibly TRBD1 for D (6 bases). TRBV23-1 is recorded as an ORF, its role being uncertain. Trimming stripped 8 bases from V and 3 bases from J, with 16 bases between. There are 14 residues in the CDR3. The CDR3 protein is CASDQGKGHTEAFF. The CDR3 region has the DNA TGCGCCAGCGATCAGGGGAAAGGACACACTGAAGCTTTCTTT.

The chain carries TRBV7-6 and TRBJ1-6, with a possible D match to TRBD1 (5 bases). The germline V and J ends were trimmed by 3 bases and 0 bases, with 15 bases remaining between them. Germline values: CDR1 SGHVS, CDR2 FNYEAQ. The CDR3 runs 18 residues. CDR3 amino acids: CASSLGPGGFSYNSPLHF. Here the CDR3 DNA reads TGTGCCAGCAGCTTGGGGCCCGGGGGTTTCTCCTATAATTCACCCCTCCACTTT.

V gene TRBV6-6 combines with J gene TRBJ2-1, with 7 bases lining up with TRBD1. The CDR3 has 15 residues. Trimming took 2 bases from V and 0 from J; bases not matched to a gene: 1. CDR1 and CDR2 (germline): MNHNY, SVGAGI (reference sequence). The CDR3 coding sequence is TGTGCCAGCAGTTACCAGGGGGACTCCTACAATGAGCAGTTCTTC. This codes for CASSYQGDSYNEQFF.

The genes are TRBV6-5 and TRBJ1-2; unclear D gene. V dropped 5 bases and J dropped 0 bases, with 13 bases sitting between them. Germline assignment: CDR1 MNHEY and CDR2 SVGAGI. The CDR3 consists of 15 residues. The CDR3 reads CASSHELGANYGYTF. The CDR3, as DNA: TGTGCCAGCAGTCATGAATTGGGAGCTAACTATGGCTACACCTTC.

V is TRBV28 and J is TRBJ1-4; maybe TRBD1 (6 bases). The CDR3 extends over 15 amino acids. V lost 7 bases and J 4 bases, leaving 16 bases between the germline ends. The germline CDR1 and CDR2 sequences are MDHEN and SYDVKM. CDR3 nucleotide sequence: TGTGCCAGCATCGAAGGGGACATCCGTAATGAAAAACTGTTTTTT. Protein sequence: CASIEGDIRNEKLFF.

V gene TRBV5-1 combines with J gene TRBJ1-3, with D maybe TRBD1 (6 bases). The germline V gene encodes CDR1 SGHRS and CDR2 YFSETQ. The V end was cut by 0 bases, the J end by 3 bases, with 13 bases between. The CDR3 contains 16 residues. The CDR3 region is CASSLGGQNDGNTIYF. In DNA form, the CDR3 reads TGCGCCAGCAGCTTGGGCGGACAGAACGATGGAAACACCATATATTTT.

The DNA of the CDR3 is TGTGCCAGCAGCTTAGGGACCGGGACAGTCTACAATGAGCAGTTCTTC. Amino acid sequence: CASSLGTGTVYNEQFF. The rearrangement uses TRBV7-9 and TRBJ2-1, with 7 bases that match TRBD1. Losses at the gene ends were 1 base for V and 3 bases for J; bases not matched to a gene: 6. CDR3 length: 16 residues. Germline V gene sequence: CDR1 SEHNR, CDR2 FQNEAQ (reference sequence).

The CDR3 coding sequence is TGTGCCAGTAGTATCCAGGGGGCGGGAACAGATACGCAGTATTTT. Translating it yields CASSIQGAGTDTQYF. V is TRBV19 and J is TRBJ2-3, with 8 bases matching TRBD1. Germline V lookup: CDR1 LNHDA, CDR2 SQIVND (reference sequence). The V segment lost 3 bases and the J segment 3 bases; nucleotides outside the gene matches: 5. CDR3 size: 15 residues.

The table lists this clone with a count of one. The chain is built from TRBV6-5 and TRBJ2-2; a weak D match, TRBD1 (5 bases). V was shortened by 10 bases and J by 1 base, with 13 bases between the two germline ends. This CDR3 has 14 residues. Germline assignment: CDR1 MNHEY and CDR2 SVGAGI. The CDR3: CAIGGAENTGELFF. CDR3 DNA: TGTGCCATCGGTGGGGCAGAGAACACCGGGGAGCTGTTTTTT.

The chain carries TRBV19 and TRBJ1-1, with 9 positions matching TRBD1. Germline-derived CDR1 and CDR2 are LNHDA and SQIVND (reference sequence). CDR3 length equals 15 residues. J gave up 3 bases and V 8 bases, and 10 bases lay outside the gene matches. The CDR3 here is CASRGTRTGDTEAFF. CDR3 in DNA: TGTGCCAGTCGGGGGACCCGGACAGGGGACACTGAAGCTTTCTTT.

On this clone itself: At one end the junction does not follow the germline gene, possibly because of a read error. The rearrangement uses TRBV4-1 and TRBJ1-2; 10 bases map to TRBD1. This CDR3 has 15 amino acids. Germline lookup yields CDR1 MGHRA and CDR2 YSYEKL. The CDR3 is CASVLTGGRGYGYTF. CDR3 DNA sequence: TGTGCCAGCGTTTTGACAGGGGGCCGGGGCTATGGCTACACCTTC.

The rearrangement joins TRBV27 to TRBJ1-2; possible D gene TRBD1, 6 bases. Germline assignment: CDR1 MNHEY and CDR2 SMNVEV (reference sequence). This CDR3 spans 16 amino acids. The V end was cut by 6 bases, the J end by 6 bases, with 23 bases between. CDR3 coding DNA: TGTGCCAGCAGCTTAAATCAGCTAGTAGACAGGAATGGCTACACCTTC. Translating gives CASSLNQLVDRNGYTF.

In nucleotides, the CDR3 is TGTGCCAGCAGCTTAGCATCGACAGGGTATGAGCAGTTCTTC. Translated, it gives CASSLASTGYEQFF. The chain combines TRBV7-3 with TRBJ2-1; 7 bases match TRBD1. The CDR3 sequence is 14 residues long. Per germline, CDR1 SGHTA and CDR2 FQGTGA. V lost 2 bases and J lost 8; bases outside the gene matches: 6.

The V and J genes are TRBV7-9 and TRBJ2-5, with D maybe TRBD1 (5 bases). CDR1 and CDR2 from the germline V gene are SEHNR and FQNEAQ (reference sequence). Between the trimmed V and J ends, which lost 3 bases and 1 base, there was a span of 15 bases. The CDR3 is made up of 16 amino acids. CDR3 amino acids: CASSLGLSAVQETQYF. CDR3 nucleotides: TGTGCCAGCAGCTTGGGGCTCTCGGCAGTCCAAGAGACCCAGTACTTC.